This T cell receptor beta chain was sequenced in a study of blood T cell repertoires in COVID-19. About the research overall: Acute and convalescent COVID-19 specimens originated in the United States, Italy and Spain.

This clone was counted only a few times. The germline V gene has CDR1 MGHRA and CDR2 YSYEKL. The CDR3 totals 16 residues. J was trimmed by 5 bases and V by 2 bases; bases with no gene match: 2. Authors' data handling: Estimated nucleated cell counts came from reference gene primer amplification. Libraries were prepared by immunoSEQ multiplex PCR; TCRdb keeps only in-frame clonotypes and omits some of them. V and J calls and clone size are copied from that table; D and trimming were computed from the DNA. The profile shows some 250,000 clones, about 68% of them singletons. Sequencing was performed on peripheral blood. The clonotype originates from a woman over 75 with acute or convalescent COVID-19. This chain links TRBV4-1 with TRBJ2-5, with 16 positions matching TRBD2. In nucleotides, the CDR3 is TGCGCCAGCAGCCAACCGGGACTAGCGGGAGGGGAGACCCAGTACTTC. Amino acid sequence: CASSQPGLAGGETQYF.